This TCR beta chain was identified in a study of blood T cell repertoires in COVID-19. Clones were sequenced by immunoSEQ multiplex PCR, and TCRdb holds only the in-frame ones, with some missing. This sample has some 190,000 clones, with roughly 84% found just once. Germline V gene sequence: CDR1 SQVTM, CDR2 ANQGSEA. CDR3 length: 12 amino acids. V lost 6 bases and J lost 10, with 13 bases in between. This chain joins TRBV29-1 and TRBJ1-6; a weak D match, TRBD1 (5 bases). The material sequenced was peripheral blood. The sequence was collected from a person aged 65-85 years with COVID-19, enrolled during active disease. This CDR3 is CSVGDLGSPLHF. DNA of the CDR3: TGCAGCGTCGGGGACTTGGGCTCACCCCTCCACTTT.